This is a list of T cell receptor beta chains from one sample in a study of T cell changes during pregnancy in multiple sclerosis. Generated by immunoSEQ multiplex PCR, the TCRdb table keeps only in-frame clones and is missing some. Of 90,000 to 95,000 clones listed, around 93% were seen once; the top ten hold around 2.3%. The source was peripheral blood, collected in the third trimester of pregnancy. The receptors shown here come from a female donor with multiple sclerosis, enrolled in a pregnancy study. The CDR3 runs from the conserved cysteine through the conserved F or W. The D gene is left open where the match is weak. Not all rows give a size; the values are once, few, many and, for expanded clones, a class.

clone_size | j_call | v_call | d_call | cdr3_nt | cdr3_aa
NA | TRBJ1-5 | TRBV28 | NA | TGTGCCAGCAGTTATCGACAGACCAATCAGCCCCAGCATTTT | CASSYRQTNQPQHF
NA | TRBJ2-6 | TRBV9 | NA | TGTGCCAGCAGTATCGACAGCTCTGGGGCCAACGTCCTGACTTTC | CASSIDSSGANVLTF
NA | TRBJ1-5 | TRBV27 | TRBD1 | TGTGCCAGCAGTTTATCAGGGGGCGATAGCAATCAGCCCCAGCATTTT | CASSLSGGDSNQPQHF
NA | TRBJ2-5 | TRBV7-2 | TRBD2 | TGTGCCAGCAGCTTAGACGGGAGGGCCGGGGAGACCCAGTACTTC | CASSLDGRAGETQYF
NA | TRBJ1-1 | TRBV5-3 | NA | TGTGCCAGAAGCTTGGCCCAGGACACCTCGAACACTGAAGCTTTCTTT | CARSLAQDTSNTEAFF
NA | TRBJ2-5 | TRBV7-6 | NA | TGTGCCAGCAGCCCGGGCGGGCCGGAGACCCAGTACTTC | CASSPGGPETQYF
NA | TRBJ1-5 | TRBV25-1 | NA | TGTGCCAGCAGTGGGCCTGTTAAGGGGGACCATAGCAATCAGCCCCAGCATTTT | CASSGPVKGDHSNQPQHF
NA | TRBJ2-7 | TRBV6-1 | NA | TGTGCCAGCAGGGGATCAAGCGGGCGCTCCTACGAGCAGTACTTC | CASRGSSGRSYEQYF
NA | TRBJ2-2 | TRBV7-6 | NA | TGTGCCAGCAGCTTTTCAGGGCCCGGGGAGCTGTTTTTT | CASSFSGPGELFF
NA | TRBJ1-2 | TRBV28 | NA | TGTGCCAGCAGTTTAATTACAGCGGGAGGCTACACCTTC | CASSLITAGGYTF
NA | TRBJ2-2 | TRBV19 | NA | TGTGCCAGTAGAGGGGCCGCGAACACCGGGGAGCTGTTTTTT | CASRGAANTGELFF
NA | TRBJ2-1 | TRBV19 | NA | TGTGCCAGTAGAGAAAGGGGGATCTACAATGAGCAGTTCTTC | CASRERGIYNEQFF
NA | TRBJ1-3 | TRBV7-8 | NA | TGTGCCAGCAGCTTATGGGTTACAGCAAGCTCTGGAAACACCATATATTTT | CASSLWVTASSGNTIYF
NA | TRBJ1-1 | TRBV19 | NA | TGTGCCAGTAGTATGGAGGCGTCCCTGGGGACTGAAGCTTTCTTT | CASSMEASLGTEAFF
NA | TRBJ2-2 | TRBV7-9 | NA | TGTGCCAGCAGCTTTCCCTCCCTAGAGCCCGACAGTTCCACCGGGGAGCTGTTTTTT | CASSFPSLEPDSSTGELFF
NA | TRBJ2-7 | TRBV6-6 | NA | TGTGCCAGCAGCCCCCCGGGACTTACCTACGAGCAGTACTTC | CASSPPGLTYEQYF
NA | TRBJ1-5 | TRBV27 | NA | TGTGCCAGCAGTTTTAGGGGCGGGGCGGGTAGCAATCAGCCCCAGCATTTT | CASSFRGGAGSNQPQHF
NA | TRBJ2-5 | TRBV15 | TRBD2 | TGTGCCACCGGCGGGACTAGCGGAGAGACCCAGTACTTC | CATGGTSGETQYF
NA | TRBJ1-5 | TRBV5-1 | NA | TGCGCCAGCAGCTTGGAGGGAGCGCAGCCCCAGCATTTT | CASSLEGAQPQHF
NA | TRBJ2-1 | TRBV15 | TRBD1 | TGTGCCACCAGCGGGAAGGGGGCTCCTTGGATCAATGAGCAGTTCTTC | CATSGKGAPWINEQFF
NA | TRBJ1-2 | TRBV30 | NA | TGTGCCTGGAGTGTAATCGGTATCGTGGGCGAGTCTAACTATGGCTACACCTTC | CAWSVIGIVGESNYGYTF
NA | TRBJ1-2 | TRBV9 | NA | TGTGCCAGCAGCGGACTCTTGGGGGGGGGCTATGGCTACACCTTC | CASSGLLGGGYGYTF
NA | TRBJ2-2 | TRBV6-4 | NA | TGTGCCAGCAGTCCGGGACACAACACCGGGGAGCTGTTTTTT | CASSPGHNTGELFF
NA | TRBJ2-5 | TRBV5-4 | NA | TGTGCCAGCAGCTTGGGCGGGGTGGACCAAGAGACCCAGTACTTC | CASSLGGVDQETQYF
once | TRBJ2-5 | TRBV14 | NA | TGTGCCAGCAGCCACGTAGGGGCGGAGACCCAGTACTTC | CASSHVGAETQYF
NA | TRBJ2-2 | TRBV6-1 | TRBD2 | TGTGCCAGCAGTGGGACTAGGAACACCGGGGAGCTGTTTTTT | CASSGTRNTGELFF
NA | TRBJ2-1 | TRBV28 | TRBD2 | TGTGCCAGCAGTCCGCTTTTCAACACGGGAGGGAACAATGAGCAGTTCTTC | CASSPLFNTGGNNEQFF